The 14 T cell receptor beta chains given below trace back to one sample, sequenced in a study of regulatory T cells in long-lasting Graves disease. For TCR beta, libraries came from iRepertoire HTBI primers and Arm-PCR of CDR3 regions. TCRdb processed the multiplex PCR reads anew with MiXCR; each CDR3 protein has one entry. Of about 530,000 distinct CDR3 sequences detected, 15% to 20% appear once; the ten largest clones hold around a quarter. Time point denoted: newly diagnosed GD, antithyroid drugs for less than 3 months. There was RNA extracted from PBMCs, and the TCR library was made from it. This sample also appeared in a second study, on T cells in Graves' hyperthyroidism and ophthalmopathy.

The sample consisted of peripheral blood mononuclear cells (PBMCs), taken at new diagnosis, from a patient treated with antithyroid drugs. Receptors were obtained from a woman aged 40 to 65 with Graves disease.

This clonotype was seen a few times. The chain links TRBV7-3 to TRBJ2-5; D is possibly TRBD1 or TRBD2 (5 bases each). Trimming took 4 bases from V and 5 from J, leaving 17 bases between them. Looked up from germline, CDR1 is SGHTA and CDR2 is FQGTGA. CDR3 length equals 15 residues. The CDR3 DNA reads TGTGCCAGCAGCTCTGGGACGGATCGACGCGAGACCCAGTACTTC. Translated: CASSSGTDRRETQYF.

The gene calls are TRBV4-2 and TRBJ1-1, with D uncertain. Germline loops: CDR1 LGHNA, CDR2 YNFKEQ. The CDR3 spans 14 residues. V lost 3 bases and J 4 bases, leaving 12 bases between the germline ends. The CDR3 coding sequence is TGTGCCAGCAGCCACTCCCTGGGGAGCACTGAAGCTTTCTTT. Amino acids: CASSHSLGSTEAFF.

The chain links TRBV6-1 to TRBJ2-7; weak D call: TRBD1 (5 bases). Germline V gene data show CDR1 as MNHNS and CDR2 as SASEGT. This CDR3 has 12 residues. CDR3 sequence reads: CAAEGHPDEQYF. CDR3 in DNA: TGTGCAGCAGAAGGACATCCTGACGAGCAGTACTTC.

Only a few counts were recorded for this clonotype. The CDR3 coding sequence is TGTGCCACCAGTGAACACTTTATGGCCGGGAAGCTAGCCAAAAACATTCAGTACTTC. Translated: CATSEHFMAGKLAKNIQYF. The chain has TRBV24-1 and TRBJ2-4, with D perhaps matching TRBD2 (5 bases). The CDR3 has 19 amino acids. Deletions cut 4 bases from V and 0 bases from J, with 21 bases between. Germline assignment: CDR1 KGHDR and CDR2 SFDVKD.

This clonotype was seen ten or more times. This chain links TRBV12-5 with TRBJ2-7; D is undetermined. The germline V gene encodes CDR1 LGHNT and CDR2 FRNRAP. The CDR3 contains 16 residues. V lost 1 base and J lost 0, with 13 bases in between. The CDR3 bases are TGTGCTAGTGGTTTGGCCTCCGGGTGGAGCTCCTACGAGCAGTACTTC. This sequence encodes CASGLASGWSSYEQYF.

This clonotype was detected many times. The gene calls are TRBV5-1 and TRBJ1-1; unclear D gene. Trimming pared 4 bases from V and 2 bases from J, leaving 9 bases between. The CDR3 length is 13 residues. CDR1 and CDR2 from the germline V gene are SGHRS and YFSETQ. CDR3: CASSQASNTEAFF. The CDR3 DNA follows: TGCGCCAGCAGCCAAGCAAGTAACACTGAAGCTTTCTTT.

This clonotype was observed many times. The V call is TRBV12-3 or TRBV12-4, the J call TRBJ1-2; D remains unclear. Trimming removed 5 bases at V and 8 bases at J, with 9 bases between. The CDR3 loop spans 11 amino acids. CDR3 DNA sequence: TGTGCCAGCAGTCAGGAGGTCGGCTACACCTTC. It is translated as CASSQEVGYTF.

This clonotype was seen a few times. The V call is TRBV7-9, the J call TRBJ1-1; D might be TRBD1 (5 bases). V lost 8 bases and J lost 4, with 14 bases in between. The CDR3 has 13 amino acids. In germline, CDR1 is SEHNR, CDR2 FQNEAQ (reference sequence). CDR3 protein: CASDETRATEAFF. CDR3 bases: TGTGCCAGCGACGAAACCAGGGCCACTGAAGCTTTCTTT.

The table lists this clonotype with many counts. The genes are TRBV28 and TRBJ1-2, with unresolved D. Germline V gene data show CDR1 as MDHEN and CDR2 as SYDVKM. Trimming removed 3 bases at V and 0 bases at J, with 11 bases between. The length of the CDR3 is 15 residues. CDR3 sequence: CASSFYLDPNYGYTF. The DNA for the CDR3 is TGTGCCAGCAGTTTTTATCTGGACCCTAACTATGGCTACACCTTC.

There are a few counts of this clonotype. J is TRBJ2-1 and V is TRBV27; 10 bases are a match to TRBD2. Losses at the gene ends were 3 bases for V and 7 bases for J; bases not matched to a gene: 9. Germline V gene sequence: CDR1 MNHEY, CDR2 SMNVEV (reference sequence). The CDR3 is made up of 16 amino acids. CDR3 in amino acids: CASSLIAGGDLNEQFF. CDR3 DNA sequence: TGTGCCAGCAGTTTGATAGCGGGGGGAGATTTGAATGAGCAGTTCTTC.

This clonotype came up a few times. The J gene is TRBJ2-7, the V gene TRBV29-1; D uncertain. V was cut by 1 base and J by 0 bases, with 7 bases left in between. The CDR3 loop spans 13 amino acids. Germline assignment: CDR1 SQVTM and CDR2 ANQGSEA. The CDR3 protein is CSVEVTYSYEQYF. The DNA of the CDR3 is TGCAGCGTTGAAGTTACATACTCCTACGAGCAGTACTTC.

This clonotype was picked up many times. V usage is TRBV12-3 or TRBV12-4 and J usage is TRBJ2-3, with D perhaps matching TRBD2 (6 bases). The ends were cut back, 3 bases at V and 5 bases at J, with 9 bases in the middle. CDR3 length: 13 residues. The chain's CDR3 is CASSFLEGDTQYF. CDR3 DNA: TGTGCCAGCAGTTTTCTGGAGGGAGATACGCAGTATTTT.

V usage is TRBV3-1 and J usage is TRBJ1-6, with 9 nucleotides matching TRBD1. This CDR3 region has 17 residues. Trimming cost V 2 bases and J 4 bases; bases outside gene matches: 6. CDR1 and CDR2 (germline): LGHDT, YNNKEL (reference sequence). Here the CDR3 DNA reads TGTGCCAGCAGCCAAACCGCCGGGACAGGGTATAATTCACCCCTCCACTTT. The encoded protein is CASSQTAGTGYNSPLHF. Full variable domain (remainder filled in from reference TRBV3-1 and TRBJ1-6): DTAVSQTPKYLVTQMGNDKSIKCEQNLGHDTMYWYKQDSKKFLKIMFSYNNKELIINETVPNRFSPKSPDKAHLNLHINSLELGDSAVYFCASSQTAGTGYNSPLHFGNGTRLTVT.

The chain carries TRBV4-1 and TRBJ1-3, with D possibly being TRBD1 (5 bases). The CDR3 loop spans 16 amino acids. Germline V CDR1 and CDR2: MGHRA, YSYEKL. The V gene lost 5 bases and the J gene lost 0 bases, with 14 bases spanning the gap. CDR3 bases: TGCGCCAGCAGCAGGGCAGGGCAGAGCTCTGGAAACACCATATATTTT. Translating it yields CASSRAGQSSGNTIYF.